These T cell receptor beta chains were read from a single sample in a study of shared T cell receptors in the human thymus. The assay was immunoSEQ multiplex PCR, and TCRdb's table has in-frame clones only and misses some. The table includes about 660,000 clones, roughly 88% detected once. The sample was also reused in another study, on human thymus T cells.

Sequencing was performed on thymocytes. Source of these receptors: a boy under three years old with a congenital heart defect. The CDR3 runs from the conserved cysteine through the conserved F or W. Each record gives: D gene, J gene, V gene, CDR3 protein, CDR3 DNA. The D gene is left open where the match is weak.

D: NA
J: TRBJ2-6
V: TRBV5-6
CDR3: CASSLNRERSGANVLTF
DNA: TGTGCCAGCAGCTTGAACAGGGAACGTTCCGGGGCCAACGTCCTGACTTTC

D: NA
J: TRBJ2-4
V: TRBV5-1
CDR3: CASSPLGSGILAKNIQYF
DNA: TGCGCCAGCAGCCCGCTGGGGAGCGGCATCTTAGCCAAAAACATTCAGTACTTC

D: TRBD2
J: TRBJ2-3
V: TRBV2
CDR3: CASSPVSGRYTDTQYF
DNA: TGTGCCAGCAGTCCTGTTAGCGGGAGGTACACAGATACGCAGTATTTT

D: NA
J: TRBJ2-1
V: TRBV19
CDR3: CATLGGPVEQFF
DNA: TGTGCCACCCTGGGGGGGCCGGTAGAGCAGTTCTTC

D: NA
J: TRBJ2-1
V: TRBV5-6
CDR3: CASSRSSGSYNEQFF
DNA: TGTGCCAGCAGCCGTTCGAGCGGCTCCTACAATGAGCAGTTCTTC

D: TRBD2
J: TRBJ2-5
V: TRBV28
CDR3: CASSAGTSGPRGYF
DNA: TGTGCCAGCAGCGCCGGGACTAGCGGGCCCCGGGGGTACTTC

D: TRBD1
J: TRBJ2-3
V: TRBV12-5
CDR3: CASGLVTSGRGWTDTQYF
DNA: TGTGCTAGTGGTTTGGTGACCTCGGGCAGGGGGTGGACAGATACGCAGTATTTT

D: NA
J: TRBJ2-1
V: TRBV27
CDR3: CASSLLGDNEQFF
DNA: TGTGCCAGCAGTTTATTAGGGGATAATGAGCAGTTCTTC

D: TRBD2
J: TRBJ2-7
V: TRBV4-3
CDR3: CASSARRLAGAYEQYF
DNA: TGCGCCAGCAGCGCTAGGCGACTAGCGGGAGCCTACGAGCAGTACTTC

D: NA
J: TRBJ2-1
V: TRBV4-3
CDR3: CASSQDSRWLVYNEQFF
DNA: TGCGCCAGCAGCCAAGATTCCCGTTGGCTAGTTTACAATGAGCAGTTCTTC

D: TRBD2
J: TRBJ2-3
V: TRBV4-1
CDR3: CASSQDLLAGVKDTQYF
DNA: TGCGCCAGCAGCCAAGATCTCCTAGCGGGAGTAAAAGATACGCAGTATTTT